This T cell receptor beta chain came from a study of blood T cell repertoires in COVID-19. Looking at the study overall: PBMCs, B-cell-depleted T cells, or T cells provided the cDNA or gDNA that made up the material.

After removal of 4 bases from V and 5 bases from J, the junction contained 5 bases not matched to a gene. The CDR3 length is 16 residues. CDR1 MNHEY and CDR2 SVGAGI come from the germline V gene. Profiling relied on immunoSEQ multiplex PCR, and the TCRdb table lists in-frame clones only, not all of them. This table holds 270,000 or so clones, 82% found once. The V and J genes are TRBV6-5 and TRBJ2-5; TRBD2 matches at 15 bases. The specimen sequenced was peripheral blood. The origin of this receptor is a young woman with acute or convalescent COVID-19. CDR3 coding DNA: TGTGCCAGCAGTTGGACTAGCGGGAGGGCCGTTGAGACCCAGTACTTC. Protein product: CASSWTSGRAVETQYF.